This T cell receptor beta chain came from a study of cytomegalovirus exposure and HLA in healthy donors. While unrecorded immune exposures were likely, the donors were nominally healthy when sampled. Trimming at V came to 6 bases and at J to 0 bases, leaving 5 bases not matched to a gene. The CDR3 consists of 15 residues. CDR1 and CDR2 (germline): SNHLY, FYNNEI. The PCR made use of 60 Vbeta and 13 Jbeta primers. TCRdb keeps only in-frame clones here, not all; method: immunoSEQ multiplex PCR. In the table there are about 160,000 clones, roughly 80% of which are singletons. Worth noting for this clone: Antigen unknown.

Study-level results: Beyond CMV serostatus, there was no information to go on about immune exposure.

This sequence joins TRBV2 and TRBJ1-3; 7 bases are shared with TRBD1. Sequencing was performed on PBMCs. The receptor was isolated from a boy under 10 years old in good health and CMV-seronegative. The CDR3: CASSVDRYSGNTIYF. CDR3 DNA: TGTGCCAGCAGCGTGGACAGGTACTCTGGAAACACCATATATTTT.